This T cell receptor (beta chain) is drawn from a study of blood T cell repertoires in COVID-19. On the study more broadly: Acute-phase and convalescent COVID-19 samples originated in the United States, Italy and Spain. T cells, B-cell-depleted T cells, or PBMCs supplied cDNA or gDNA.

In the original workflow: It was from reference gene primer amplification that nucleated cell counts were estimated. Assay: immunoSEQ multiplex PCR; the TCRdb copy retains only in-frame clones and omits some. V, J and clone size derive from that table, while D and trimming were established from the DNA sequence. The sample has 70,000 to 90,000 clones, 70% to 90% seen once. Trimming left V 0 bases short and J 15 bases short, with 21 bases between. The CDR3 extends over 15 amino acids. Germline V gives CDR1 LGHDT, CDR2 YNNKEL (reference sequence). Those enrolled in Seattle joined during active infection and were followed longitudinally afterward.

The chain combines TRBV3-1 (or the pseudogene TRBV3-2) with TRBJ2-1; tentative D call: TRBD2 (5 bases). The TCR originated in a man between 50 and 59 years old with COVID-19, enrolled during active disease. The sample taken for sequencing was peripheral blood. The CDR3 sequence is CASSQDPRASSSLFF. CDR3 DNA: TGTGCCAGCAGCCAAGATCCCCGAGCATCTAGCTCCCTGTTCTTC.